This TCR beta chain was profiled in a study of cytomegalovirus exposure and HLA in healthy donors. The junction had 12 bases not matched to a gene; V was cut back by 0 bases and J by 2 bases. Germline assignment: CDR1 SGHRS and CDR2 YFSETQ. The CDR3 extends over 18 amino acids. The donors comprised healthy bone marrow donors. The PCR was carried out with 60 Vbeta primers and 13 Jbeta primers. Clones were sequenced by immunoSEQ multiplex PCR, and TCRdb holds only the in-frame ones, with some missing. The sample consists of some 140,000 clones, around 80% of them appearing once. Overall study results and limits: Cytomegalovirus-associated status was assigned to roughly 160 TCR beta chains.

Details on this clone: No antigen is known for it.

Sequenced input: PBMCs. The rearrangement links TRBV5-1 to TRBJ2-3; TRBD1 matches at 7 bases. The clonotype comes from a woman aged 40 to 55 in good health and CMV-seropositive. The CDR3 coding sequence is TGCGCCAGCAGCTTGGGGCCAGGGGGTAGCGCTTACACAGATACGCAGTATTTT. Translated: CASSLGPGGSAYTDTQYF. Using reference TRBV5-1 and TRBJ2-3 for the parts outside the CDR3, the full variable domain is KAGVTQTPRYLIKTRGQQVTLSCSPISGHRSVSWYQQTPGQGLQFLFEYFSETQRNKGNFPGRFSGRQFSNSRSEMNVSTLELGDSALYLCASSLGPGGSAYTDTQYFGPGTRLTVL.